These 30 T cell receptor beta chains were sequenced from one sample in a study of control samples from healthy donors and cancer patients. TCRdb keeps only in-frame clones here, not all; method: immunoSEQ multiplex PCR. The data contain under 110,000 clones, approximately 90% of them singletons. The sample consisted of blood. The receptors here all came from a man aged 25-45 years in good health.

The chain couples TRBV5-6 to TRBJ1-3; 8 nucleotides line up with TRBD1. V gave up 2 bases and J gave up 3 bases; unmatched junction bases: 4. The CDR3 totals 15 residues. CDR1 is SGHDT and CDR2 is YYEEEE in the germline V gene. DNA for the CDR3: TGTGCCAGCAGCTTTGGACAGGGAGGTGGAAACACCATATATTTT. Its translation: CASSFGQGGGNTIYF.

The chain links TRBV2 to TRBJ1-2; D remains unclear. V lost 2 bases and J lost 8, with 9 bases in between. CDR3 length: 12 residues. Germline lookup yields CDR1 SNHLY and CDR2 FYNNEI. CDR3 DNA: TGTGCCAGCAGTGAAAGGGAATGGGGCTACACCTTC. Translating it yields CASSEREWGYTF.

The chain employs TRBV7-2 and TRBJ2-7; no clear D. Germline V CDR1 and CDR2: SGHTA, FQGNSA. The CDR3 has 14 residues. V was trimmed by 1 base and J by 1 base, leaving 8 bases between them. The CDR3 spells CASSLVLPSYEQYF. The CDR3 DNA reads TGTGCCAGCAGCTTAGTCTTGCCATCCTACGAGCAGTACTTC.

The CDR3 DNA follows: TGTGCCAGCAGCGTCAGACAGTACAATGAGCAGTTCTTC. This gives the protein CASSVRQYNEQFF. This chain links TRBV27 with TRBJ2-1, with D perhaps matching TRBD1 (5 bases). V dropped 6 bases and J dropped 4 bases, with 10 bases sitting between them. The V gene's germline CDR1 is MNHEY and CDR2 SMNVEV (reference sequence). This CDR3 contains 13 residues.

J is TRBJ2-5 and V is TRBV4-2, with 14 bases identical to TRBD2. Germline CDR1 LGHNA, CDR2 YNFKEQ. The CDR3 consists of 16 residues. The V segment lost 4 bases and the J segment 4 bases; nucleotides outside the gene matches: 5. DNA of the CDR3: TGTGCCAGCAGCCCCGGGACTAGCGGGAGAGTAGAGACCCAGTACTTC. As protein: CASSPGTSGRVETQYF.

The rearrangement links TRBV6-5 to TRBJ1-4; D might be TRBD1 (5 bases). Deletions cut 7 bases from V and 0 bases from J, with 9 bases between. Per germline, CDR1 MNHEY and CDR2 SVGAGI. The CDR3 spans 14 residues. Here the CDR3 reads CASILGPTNEKLFF. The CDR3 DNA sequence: TGTGCCAGCATACTGGGGCCAACTAATGAAAAACTGTTTTTT.

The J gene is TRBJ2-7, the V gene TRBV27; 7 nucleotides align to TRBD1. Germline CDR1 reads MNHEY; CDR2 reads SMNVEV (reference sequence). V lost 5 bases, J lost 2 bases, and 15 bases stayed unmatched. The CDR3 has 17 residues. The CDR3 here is CASSKGQFSTITYEQYF. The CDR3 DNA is TGTGCCAGCAGTAAGGGACAGTTTTCAACAATTACCTACGAGCAGTACTTC.

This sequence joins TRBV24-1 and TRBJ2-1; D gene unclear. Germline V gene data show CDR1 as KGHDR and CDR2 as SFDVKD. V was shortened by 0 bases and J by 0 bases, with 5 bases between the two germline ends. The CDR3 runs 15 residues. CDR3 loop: CATSDLTGSYNEQFF. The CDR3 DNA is TGTGCCACCAGTGATTTGACGGGCTCCTACAATGAGCAGTTCTTC.

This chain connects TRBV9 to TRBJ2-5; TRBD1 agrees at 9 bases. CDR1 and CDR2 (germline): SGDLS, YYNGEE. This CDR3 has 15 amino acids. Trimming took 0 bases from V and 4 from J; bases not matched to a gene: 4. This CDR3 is CASSVDRGLVETQYF. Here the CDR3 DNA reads TGTGCCAGCAGCGTAGACAGGGGGCTTGTAGAGACCCAGTACTTC. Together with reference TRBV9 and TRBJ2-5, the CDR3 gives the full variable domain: DSGVTQTPKHLITATGQRVTLRCSPRSGDLSVYWYQQSLDQGLQFLIQYYNGEERAKGNILERFSAQQFPDLHSELNLSSLELGDSALYFCASSVDRGLVETQYFGPGTRLLVL.

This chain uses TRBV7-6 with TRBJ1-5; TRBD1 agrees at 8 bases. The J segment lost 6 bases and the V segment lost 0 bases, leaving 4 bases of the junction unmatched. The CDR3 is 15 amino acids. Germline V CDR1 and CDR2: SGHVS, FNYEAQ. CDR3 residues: CASSLASGQGQPQHF. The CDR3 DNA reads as TGTGCCAGCAGCTTAGCGTCAGGACAGGGTCAGCCCCAGCATTTT.

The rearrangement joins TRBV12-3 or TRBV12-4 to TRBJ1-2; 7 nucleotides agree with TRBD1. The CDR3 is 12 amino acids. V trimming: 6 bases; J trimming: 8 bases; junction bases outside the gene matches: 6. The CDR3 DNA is TGTGCCAGCAGCAGACAGGGAAGGGGCTACACCTTC. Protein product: CASSRQGRGYTF.

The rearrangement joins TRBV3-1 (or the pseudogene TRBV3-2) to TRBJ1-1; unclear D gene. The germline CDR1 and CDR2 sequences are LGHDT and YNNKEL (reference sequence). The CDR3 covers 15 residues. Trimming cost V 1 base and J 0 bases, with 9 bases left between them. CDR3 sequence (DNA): TGTGCCAGCAGCCAAGGGCAGGTCTTGAACACTGAAGCTTTCTTT. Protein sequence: CASSQGQVLNTEAFF.

The CDR3: CASSRDRRILHF. Written as DNA, the CDR3 is TGTGCCAGCAGTAGGGACCGAAGAATCCTCCACTTT. This chain links TRBV6-2 or TRBV6-3 with TRBJ1-6; tentatively, D is TRBD1 (5 bases). Per germline, CDR1 MNHEY and CDR2 SVGEGT. Between the trimmed V and J ends, which lost 5 bases and 15 bases, there was a span of 14 bases. This CDR3 contains 12 residues.

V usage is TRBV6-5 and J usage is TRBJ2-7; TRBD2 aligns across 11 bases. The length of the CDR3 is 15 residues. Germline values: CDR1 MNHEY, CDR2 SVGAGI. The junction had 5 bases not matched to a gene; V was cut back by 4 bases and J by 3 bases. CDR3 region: CASSSRLAGGYEQYF. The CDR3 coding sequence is TGTGCCAGCAGTTCCCGTCTAGCGGGAGGCTACGAGCAGTACTTC.

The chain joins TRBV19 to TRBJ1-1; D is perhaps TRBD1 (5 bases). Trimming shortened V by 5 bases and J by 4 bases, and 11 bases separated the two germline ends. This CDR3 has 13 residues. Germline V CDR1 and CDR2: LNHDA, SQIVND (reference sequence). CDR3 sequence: CASSDSILTEAFF. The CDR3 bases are TGTGCCAGTAGTGACAGCATCCTCACTGAAGCTTTCTTT.

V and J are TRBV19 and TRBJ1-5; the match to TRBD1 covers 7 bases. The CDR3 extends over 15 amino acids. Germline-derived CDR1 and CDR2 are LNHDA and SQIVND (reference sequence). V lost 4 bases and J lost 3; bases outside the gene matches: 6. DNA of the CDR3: TGTGCCAGTAGTACAGACAGGGCCTTCAATCAGCCCCAGCATTTT. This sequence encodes CASSTDRAFNQPQHF.

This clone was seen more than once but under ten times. Written as DNA, the CDR3 is TGCGCCAGCAGCCAAGGGAGCGGAAACGCCCTGAACACTGAAGCTTTCTTT. Its translation is CASSQGSGNALNTEAFF. The rearrangement links TRBV4-3 to TRBJ1-1; no clear D. Trimming took 1 base from V and 0 from J, leaving 15 bases between them. The CDR3 contains 17 residues. Germline lookup yields CDR1 LGHNA and CDR2 YSLEER.

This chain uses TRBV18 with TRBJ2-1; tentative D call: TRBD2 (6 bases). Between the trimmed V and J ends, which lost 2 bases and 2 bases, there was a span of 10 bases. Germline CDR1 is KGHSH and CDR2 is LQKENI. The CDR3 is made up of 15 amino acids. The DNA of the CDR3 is TGTGCCAGCTCACCAGGGGGAGGCACCTACAATGAGCAGTTCTTC. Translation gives CASSPGGGTYNEQFF.

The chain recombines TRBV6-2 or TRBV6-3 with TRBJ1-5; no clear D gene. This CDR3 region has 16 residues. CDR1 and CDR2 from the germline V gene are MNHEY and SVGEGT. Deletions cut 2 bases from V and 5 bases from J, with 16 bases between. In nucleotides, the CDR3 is TGTGCCAGCAGTTACGGGGTTGTGGGCCTGGATCAGCCCCAGCATTTT. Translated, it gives CASSYGVVGLDQPQHF.

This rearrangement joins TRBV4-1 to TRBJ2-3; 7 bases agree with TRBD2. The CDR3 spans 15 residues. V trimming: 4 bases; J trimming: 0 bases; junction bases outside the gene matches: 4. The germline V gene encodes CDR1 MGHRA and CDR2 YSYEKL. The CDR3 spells CASSRGGRSTDTQYF. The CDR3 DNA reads TGCGCCAGCAGCCGGGGGGGACGGAGCACAGATACGCAGTATTTT.

CDR3 amino acids: CASTQTYALPRDGYTF. As DNA, the CDR3 is TGTGCCAGCACCCAGACTTACGCTCTACCCCGGGATGGCTACACCTTC. The chain joins TRBV9 to TRBJ1-2; no clear D. With 6 bases removed from V and 6 bases from J, the gap between germline ends came to 24 bases. This CDR3 has 16 amino acids. Germline CDR1 and CDR2: SGDLS and YYNGEE.

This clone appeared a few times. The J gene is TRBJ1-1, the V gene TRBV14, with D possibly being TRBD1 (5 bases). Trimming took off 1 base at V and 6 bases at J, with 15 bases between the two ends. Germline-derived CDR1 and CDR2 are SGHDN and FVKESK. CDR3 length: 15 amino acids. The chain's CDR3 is CASSQVRRGPAEAFF. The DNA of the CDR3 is TGTGCCAGCAGCCAAGTCCGGAGGGGCCCAGCTGAAGCTTTCTTT.

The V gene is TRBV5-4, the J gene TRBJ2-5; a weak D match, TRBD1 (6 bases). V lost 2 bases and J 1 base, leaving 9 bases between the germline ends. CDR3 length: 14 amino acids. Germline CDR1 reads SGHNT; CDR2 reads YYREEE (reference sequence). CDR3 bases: TGTGCCAGCAGCTTAAACAGGGCCCAAGAGACCCAGTACTTC. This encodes CASSLNRAQETQYF.

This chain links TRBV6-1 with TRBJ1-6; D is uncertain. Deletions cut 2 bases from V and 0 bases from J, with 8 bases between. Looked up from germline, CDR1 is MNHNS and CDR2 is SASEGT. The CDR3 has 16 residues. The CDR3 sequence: CASSELGSSYNSPLHF. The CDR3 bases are TGTGCCAGCAGTGAACTGGGGAGCTCCTATAATTCACCCCTCCACTTT.

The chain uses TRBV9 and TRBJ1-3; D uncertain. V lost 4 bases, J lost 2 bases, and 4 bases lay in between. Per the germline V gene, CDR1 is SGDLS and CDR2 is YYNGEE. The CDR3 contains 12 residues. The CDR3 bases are TGTGCCAGCAGCCCTCCTGGAAACACCATATATTTT. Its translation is CASSPPGNTIYF.

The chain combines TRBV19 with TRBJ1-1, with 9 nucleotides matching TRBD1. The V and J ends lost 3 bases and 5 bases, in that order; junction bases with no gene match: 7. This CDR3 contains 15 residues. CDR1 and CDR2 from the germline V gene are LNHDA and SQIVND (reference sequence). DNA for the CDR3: TGTGCCAGTAGTATTCTCGGGACAGGGATGACTGAAGCTTTCTTT. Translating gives CASSILGTGMTEAFF.

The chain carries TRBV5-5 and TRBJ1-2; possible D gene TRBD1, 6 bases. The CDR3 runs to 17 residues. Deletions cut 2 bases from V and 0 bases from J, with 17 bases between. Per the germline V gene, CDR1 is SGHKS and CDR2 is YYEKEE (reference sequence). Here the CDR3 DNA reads TGTGCCAGCAGCTTCCAAGGATCAGGGGCAGCTAACTATGGCTACACCTTC. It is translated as CASSFQGSGAANYGYTF.

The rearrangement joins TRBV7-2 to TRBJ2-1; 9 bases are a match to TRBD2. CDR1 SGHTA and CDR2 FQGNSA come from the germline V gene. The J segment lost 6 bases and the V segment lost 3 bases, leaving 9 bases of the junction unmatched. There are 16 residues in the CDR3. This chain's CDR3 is CASSLYGLASPNEQFF. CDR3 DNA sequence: TGTGCCAGCAGCTTGTACGGACTAGCGAGCCCCAATGAGCAGTTCTTC.

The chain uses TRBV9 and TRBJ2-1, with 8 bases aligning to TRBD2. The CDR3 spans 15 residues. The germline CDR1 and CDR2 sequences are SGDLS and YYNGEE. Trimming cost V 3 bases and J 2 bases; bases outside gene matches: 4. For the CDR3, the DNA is TGTGCCAGCAGCGCCGGAGCGGGGGCCTACAATGAGCAGTTCTTC. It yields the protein CASSAGAGAYNEQFF.

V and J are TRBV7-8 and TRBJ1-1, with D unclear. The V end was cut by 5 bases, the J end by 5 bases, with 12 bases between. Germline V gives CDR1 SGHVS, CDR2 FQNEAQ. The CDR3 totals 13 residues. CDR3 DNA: TGTGCCAGCAGCCCGACCAGGCGGACTGAAGCTTTCTTT. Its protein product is CASSPTRRTEAFF.